This T cell receptor beta chain was identified in a study of response to subunit inactivated influenza vaccine. Many counts were recorded for this clonotype. The antigen is undetermined. Each CDR3 protein is one row after TCRdb ran MiXCR on the RT-PCR reads. The sample carries about 520,000 distinct CDR3 sequences, approximately 7.3% recorded once. Notes on the study in general: Each seasonal influenza vaccination recruits few new T cells, the authors suggested.

The sequence was collected from a man aged 50 to 75 who received an inactivated influenza vaccine. Sequenced here: PBMCs from blood, sampled around 25 months after vaccination.

The CDR3 loop reads CASSQDGVGSRGTEAFF. DNA for the CDR3: TGCGCCAGCAGCCAAGATGGGGTGGGGTCTCGGGGCACTGAAGCTTTCTTT. The gene calls are TRBV4-3 and TRBJ1-1; D is uncertain. Germline-derived CDR1 and CDR2 are LGHNA and YSLEER. This CDR3 contains 17 residues. The germline V and J ends were trimmed by 0 bases and 4 bases, with 18 bases remaining between them.